This T cell receptor beta chain comes out of a study of graft-versus-host responses after intestinal transplantation. About the research overall: After anti-thymocyte globulin induction, recipients took tacrolimus and steroids for 3 to 4 years.

Clones were sequenced by immunoSEQ multiplex PCR, and TCRdb holds only the in-frame ones, with some missing. Of over 55,000 clones in the sample, 80% to 95% were seen once. V shed 0 bases, J shed 2 bases, and the junction held 4 bases outside the gene matches. The CDR3 length is 16 residues. The germline V gene has CDR1 SGDLS and CDR2 YYNGEE. Study-level results: Within the allografts of patients who had graft-donor T cell macrochimerism, graft-versus-host to host-versus-graft clonal ratios were high. Researchers found GvH clones in recipient marrow, and some showed up first in ileum or blood.

Of note for this clone: The antigen is unknown.

Sequences were derived from unstimulated CD8+ T cells sorted from spleen or lymph node cells, sampled before intestinal transplant. The receptor's source is a human donor who received an intestinal transplant. V gene TRBV9 combines with J gene TRBJ2-7; 11 nucleotides match TRBD2. CDR3 sequence (DNA): TGTGCCAGCAGCGTAGGGGGTAGCGGGGGGGCCTACGAGCAGTACTTC. Translating gives CASSVGGSGGAYEQYF.